This T cell receptor beta chain was sequenced in a study of shared clonotypes between healthy human individuals. At the level of the study: CD4 naive cells filled three plates per donor, CD4 memory three, CD8 naive two and CD8 memory one. Study observations and caveats: Clonotypes not shared had lower generation probabilities than those common to all four donors. The expectation was that sequencing depth would affect clonotype sharing among donors.

This CDR3 comprises 15 residues. V lost 1 base, J lost 0 bases, and 7 bases lay in between. Germline CDR1 reads SGHAT; CDR2 reads FQNNGV. The data were produced by immunoSEQ multiplex PCR, yet TCRdb's version contains in-frame clones alone and is incomplete. The top ten hold over 1.5% of the sample, which has roughly 700,000 clones, over 65% seen once. Comments on this clone: Its antigen remains unknown. Different DNA sequences within this sample yield the same CDR3.

The sample taken for sequencing was memory CD4+ T cells sorted from blood. Subset meaning: CD45RA-negative fraction. The source of this sequence is a woman in her 30s in good health. The chain couples TRBV11-2 to TRBJ2-1; no firm D call. CDR3 nucleotide sequence: TGTGCCAGCAGCTTAGCTCCAGGCTCCTACAATGAGCAGTTCTTC. Protein: CASSLAPGSYNEQFF.